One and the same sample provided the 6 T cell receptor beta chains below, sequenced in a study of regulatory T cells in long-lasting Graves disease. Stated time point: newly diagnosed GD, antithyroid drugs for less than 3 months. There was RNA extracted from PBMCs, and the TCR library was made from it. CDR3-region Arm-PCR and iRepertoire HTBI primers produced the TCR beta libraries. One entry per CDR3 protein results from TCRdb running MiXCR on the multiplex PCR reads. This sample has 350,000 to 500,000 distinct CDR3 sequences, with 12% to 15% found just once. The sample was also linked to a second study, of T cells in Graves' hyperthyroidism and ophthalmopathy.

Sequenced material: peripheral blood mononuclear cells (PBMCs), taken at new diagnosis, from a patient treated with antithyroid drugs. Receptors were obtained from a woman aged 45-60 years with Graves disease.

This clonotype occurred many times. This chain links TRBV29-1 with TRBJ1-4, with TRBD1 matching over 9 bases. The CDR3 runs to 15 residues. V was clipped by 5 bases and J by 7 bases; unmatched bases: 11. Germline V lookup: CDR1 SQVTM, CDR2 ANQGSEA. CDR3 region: CSVWATGTGSEKLFF. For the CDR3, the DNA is TGCAGCGTTTGGGCCACCGGGACAGGGTCTGAAAAACTGTTTTTT.

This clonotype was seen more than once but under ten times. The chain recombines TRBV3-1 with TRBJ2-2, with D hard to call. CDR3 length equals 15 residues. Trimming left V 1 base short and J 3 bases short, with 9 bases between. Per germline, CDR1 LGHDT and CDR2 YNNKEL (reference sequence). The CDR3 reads CASSQGIYHTGELFF. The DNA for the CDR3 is TGTGCCAGCAGCCAAGGTATCTACCACACCGGGGAGCTGTTTTTT.

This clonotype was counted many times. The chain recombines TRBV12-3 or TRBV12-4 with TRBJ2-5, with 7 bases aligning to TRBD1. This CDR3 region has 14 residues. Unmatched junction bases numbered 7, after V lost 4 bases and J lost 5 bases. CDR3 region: CASSYRDSSETQYF. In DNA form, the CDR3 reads TGTGCCAGCAGTTATCGGGACAGTTCGGAGACCCAGTACTTC.

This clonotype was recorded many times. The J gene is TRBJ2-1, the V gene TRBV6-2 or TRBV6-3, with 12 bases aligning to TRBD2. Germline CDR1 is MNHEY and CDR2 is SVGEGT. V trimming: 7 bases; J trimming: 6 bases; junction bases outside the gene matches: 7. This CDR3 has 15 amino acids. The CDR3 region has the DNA TGTGCCAGCACCTCTAGCGGGAGGGCGGGCAATGAGCAGTTCTTC. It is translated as CASTSSGRAGNEQFF.

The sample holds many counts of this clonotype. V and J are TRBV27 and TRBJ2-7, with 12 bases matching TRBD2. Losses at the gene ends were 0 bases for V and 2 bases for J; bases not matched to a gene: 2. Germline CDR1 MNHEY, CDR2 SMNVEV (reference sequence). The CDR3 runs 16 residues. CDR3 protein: CASSLSGLAGAYEQYF. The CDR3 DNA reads TGTGCCAGCAGTTTATCGGGACTAGCGGGTGCCTACGAGCAGTACTTC.

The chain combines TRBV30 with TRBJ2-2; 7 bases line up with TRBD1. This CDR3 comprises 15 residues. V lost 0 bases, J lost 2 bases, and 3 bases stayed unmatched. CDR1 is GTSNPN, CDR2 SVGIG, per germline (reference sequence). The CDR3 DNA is TGTGCCTGGAGTGTACGACAGGGTAACACCGGGGAGCTGTTTTTT. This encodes CAWSVRQGNTGELFF. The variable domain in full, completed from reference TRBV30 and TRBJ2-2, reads SQTIHQWPATLVQPVGSPLSLECTVEGTSNPNLYWYRQAAGRGLQLLFYSVGIGQISSEVPQNLSASRPQDRQFILSSKKLLLSDSGFYLCAWSVRQGNTGELFFGEGSRLTVL.